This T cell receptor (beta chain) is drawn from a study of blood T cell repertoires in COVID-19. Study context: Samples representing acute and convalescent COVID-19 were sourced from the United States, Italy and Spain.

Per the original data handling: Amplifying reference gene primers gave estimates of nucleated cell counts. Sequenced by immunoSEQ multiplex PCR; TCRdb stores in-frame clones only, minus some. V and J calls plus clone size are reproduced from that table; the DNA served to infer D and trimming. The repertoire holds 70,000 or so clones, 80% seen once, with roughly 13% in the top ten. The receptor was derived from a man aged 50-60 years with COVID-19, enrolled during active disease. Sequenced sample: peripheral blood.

The CDR3 DNA reads as TGTGCCAGCAGTCCCCCCCAGGGGACAGGAAGCTCCTACGAGCAGTACTTC. Translating gives CASSPPQGTGSSYEQYF. The chain carries TRBV25-1 and TRBJ2-7; 8 bases agree with TRBD1. Germline-derived CDR1 and CDR2 are MGHDK and SYGVNS. The CDR3 length is 17 residues. Trimming at V came to 5 bases and at J to 0 bases, leaving 12 bases not matched to a gene.